This T cell receptor beta chain was sequenced during a study of shared clonotypes between healthy human individuals. CD45RO+ cells plus CCR7-negative CD45RA+ TemRA cells formed CD8 memory. Assay used: immunoSEQ multiplex PCR; TCRdb lists only in-frame clones, some missing. The sample records about 380,000 clones, about 96% being singletons. The CDR3 runs 12 residues. Trimming left V 9 bases short and J 5 bases short, with 13 bases between. The V gene's germline CDR1 is SNHLY and CDR2 FYNNEI. Regarding the study as a whole: The represented genetic and exposure-history diversity was limited by the small number of donors. Larger estimated richness was generally seen in naive subsets than in memory subsets. The sharing of 4.5% to 6.5% of naive CD4 clonotypes was seen across a handful of donors.

A word on this clone: Its antigen is not identified.

J is TRBJ2-5 and V is TRBV2; D might be TRBD1 (6 bases). Sequencing was carried out using memory CD8+ T cells sorted from blood. The subset denotes: CD45RO+ cells pooled with CCR7-negative TemRA cells. The TCR comes from a young man in good health. CDR3 bases: TGTGCCAGTTGGGACCAGGGGGAGACCCAGTACTTC. The encoded protein is CASWDQGETQYF. Full variable domain (remainder filled in from reference TRBV2 and TRBJ2-5): EPEVTQTPSHQVTQMGQEVILRCVPISNHLYFYWYRQILGQKVEFLVSFYNNEISEKSEIFDDQFSVERPDGSNFTLKIRSTKLEDSAMYFCASWDQGETQYFGPGTRLLVL.